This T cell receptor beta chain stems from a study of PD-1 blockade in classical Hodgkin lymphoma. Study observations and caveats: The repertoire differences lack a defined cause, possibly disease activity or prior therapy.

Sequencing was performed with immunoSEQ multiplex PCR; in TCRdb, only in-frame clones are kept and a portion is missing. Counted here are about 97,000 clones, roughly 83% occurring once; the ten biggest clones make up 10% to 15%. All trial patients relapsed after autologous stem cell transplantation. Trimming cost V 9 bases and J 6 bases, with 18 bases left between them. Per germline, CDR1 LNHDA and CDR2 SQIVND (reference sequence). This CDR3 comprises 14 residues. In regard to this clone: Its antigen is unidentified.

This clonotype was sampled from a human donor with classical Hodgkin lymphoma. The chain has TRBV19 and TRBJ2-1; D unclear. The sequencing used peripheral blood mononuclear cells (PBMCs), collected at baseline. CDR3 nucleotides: TGTGCCAGCACCCGTTCGGCCCGGGTCAATGAGCAGTTCTTC. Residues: CASTRSARVNEQFF.